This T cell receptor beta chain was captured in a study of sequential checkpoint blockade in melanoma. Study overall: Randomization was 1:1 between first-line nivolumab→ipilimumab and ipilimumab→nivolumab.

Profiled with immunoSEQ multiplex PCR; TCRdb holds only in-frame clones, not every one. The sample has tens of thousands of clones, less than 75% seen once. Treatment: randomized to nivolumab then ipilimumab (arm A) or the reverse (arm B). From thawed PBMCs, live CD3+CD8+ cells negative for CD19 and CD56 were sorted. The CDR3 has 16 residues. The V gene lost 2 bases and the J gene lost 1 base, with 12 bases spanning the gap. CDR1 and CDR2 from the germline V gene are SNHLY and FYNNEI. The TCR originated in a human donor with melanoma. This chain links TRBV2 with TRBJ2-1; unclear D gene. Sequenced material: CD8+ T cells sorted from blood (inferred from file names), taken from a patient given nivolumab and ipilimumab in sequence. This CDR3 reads CASSESAVLSYNEQFF. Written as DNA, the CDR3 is TGTGCCAGCAGTGAAAGCGCGGTCTTGTCCTACAATGAGCAGTTCTTC.